Given below is one TCR beta chain in context. This sample was included in a study of patients and donors after allogeneic stem cell transplantation. TCRdb processed the RT-PCR reads anew with MiXCR; each CDR3 protein has one entry. The sample contains roughly 200,000 distinct CDR3 sequences, 35% to 45% of which appear only once. The germline V gene encodes CDR1 SGHRS and CDR2 YFSETQ. The germline V and J ends were trimmed by 4 bases and 1 base, with 11 bases remaining between them. The CDR3 runs to 14 residues. This receptor was taken from a human donor who was either an allogeneic HSCT recipient or a stem cell or donor lymphocyte infusion donor (not recorded which). It is not recorded whose cells these are; they may come from a transplant donor. The J gene is TRBJ1-1, the V gene TRBV5-1; a weak D match, TRBD1 (5 bases). Sequenced material: blood, either unsorted or a sorted T cell fraction (not recorded which). CDR3: CASSTGPPNTEAFF. The CDR3 coding sequence is TGCGCCAGCAGCACAGGACCGCCGAACACTGAAGCTTTCTTT. Complete variable domain (other parts from reference TRBV5-1 and TRBJ1-1): KAGVTQTPRYLIKTRGQQVTLSCSPISGHRSVSWYQQTPGQGLQFLFEYFSETQRNKGNFPGRFSGRQFSNSRSEMNVSTLELGDSALYLCASSTGPPNTEAFFGQGTRLTVV.